By sample share, the clone carrying this T cell receptor (beta chain) is medium-sized. All patients were treatment-naive before thyroid surgery. V was pared by 0 bases and J by 5 bases, with 7 bases of the junction left unmatched. CDR1 is KGHDR and CDR2 is SFDVKD in the germline V gene. The CDR3 loop spans 16 amino acids. This sample stems from a study of metastatic and nonmetastatic thyroid tumors. Looking at the study overall: Comparative analysis of repertoires was undertaken across blood and tumor or nodule tissue obtained from malignant and benign thyroid patients.

TCRdb re-analyzed the PCR reads through MiXCR. Of fewer than 7,500 clones listed, less than 45% are singletons. The specimen sequenced was tumor tissue. The clonotype was recovered from a female donor with papillary thyroid cancer or a benign thyroid nodule (not recorded which). Some clones in this sample may be carry-over from other donors' samples. The V and J genes are TRBV24-1 and TRBJ2-3; 7 bases line up with TRBD1. CDR3 coding DNA: TGTGCCACCAGTGATTTGAAACAGGGGATTGGAGATACGCAGTATTTT. It specifies CATSDLKQGIGDTQYF.